A single sample is the source of the 30 T cell receptor beta chains below, sequenced in a study of T cell clonality in common variable immunodeficiency. Broader study findings: Fewer deletions and N-nucleotide insertions were reportedly seen in common variable immunodeficiency TCR beta sequences.

These receptors' targets are unknown. TCRdb's table, derived via immunoSEQ multiplex PCR, lists solely in-frame clones and lacks some. This sample carries around 14,000 clones, none of them present only once. The sequenced material came from peripheral blood mononuclear cells. The receptors shown here come from a human donor with common variable immunodeficiency.

This clone has only a few counts. Coverage ceases 3 residues before the CDR3 finishes, and the germline J gene fills in the end. This chain joins TRBV7-2 and TRBJ1-6, with D perhaps matching TRBD1 (6 bases). V was shortened by 4 bases and J by 6 bases, with 10 bases between the two germline ends. Germline V lookup: CDR1 SGHTA, CDR2 FQGNSA. The CDR3 is 14 amino acids. The CDR3 DNA, read in part, is TGTGCCAGCAGCTCACAGGGTAGTAATTCACCC. Protein: CASSSQGSNSP. The CDR3, in full, reads CASSSQGSNSPLHF.

With respect to this clone: The sequenced fragment ends 3 residues before the CDR3 boundary, so the rest is inferred from the germline J gene. The V gene is TRBV18, the J gene TRBJ1-6; maybe TRBD1 (5 bases). CDR3 length: 16 residues. Between the trimmed V and J ends, which lost 2 bases and 7 bases, there was a span of 15 bases. Germline V gene sequence: CDR1 KGHSH, CDR2 LQKENI. CDR3 amino acids: CASSPASDIRNSPLHF. CDR3 DNA (partial): TGTGCCAGCTCACCAGCCTCGGACATAAGAAATTCACCC.

About this clone: The read gets to within 3 residues of the CDR3 end, and the germline J gene fills in the rest. This chain links TRBV7-9 with TRBJ2-2; 10 bases are a match to TRBD1. Germline V gene lookup returns CDR1 SEHNR and CDR2 FQNEAQ (reference sequence). The CDR3 consists of 15 residues. J lost 5 bases, V lost 4 bases, and 4 bases had no gene match. This CDR3 reads CASSSDRGRTGELFF. The CDR3 DNA, read in part, is TGTGCCAGCAGCTCCGACAGGGGGCGTACCGGGGAG. The full variable domain, with the rest looked up from reference TRBV7-9 and TRBJ2-2, is DTGVSQNPRHKITKRGQNVTFRCDPISEHNRLYWYRQTLGQGPEFLTYFQNEAQLEKSRLLSDRFSAERPKGSFSTLEIQRTEQGDSAMYLCASSSDRGRTGELFFGEGSRLTVL.

About this clone: The read ends 3 residues early relative to the CDR3; the germline J gene fills the gap. The chain couples TRBV7-6 to TRBJ1-1; 9 bases are a match to TRBD1. CDR1 SGHVS and CDR2 FNYEAQ come from the germline V gene. V lost 1 base to trimming and J lost 3 bases; unmatched junction nucleotides: 3. The CDR3 is made up of 15 amino acids. The CDR3 region is CASSLVGTGYTEAFF. The covered CDR3 bases are TGTGCCAGCAGCTTAGTCGGGACAGGGTACACTGAA.

This chain's CDR3 is CASSTDRDEKLFF. The CDR3 bases that were read are TGTGCCAGCAGCACAGACAGGGATGAAAAA. The J gene is TRBJ1-4, the V gene TRBV7-6; TRBD1 aligns across 7 bases. Coverage ceases 3 residues before the CDR3 finishes, and the germline J gene fills in the end. V shed 5 bases, J shed 6 bases, and the junction held 3 bases outside the gene matches. From germline, CDR1 is SGHVS and CDR2 FNYEAQ. This CDR3 has 13 residues.

This clone was observed a few times. With the read ending 3 residues before the CDR3 end, the germline J gene is used to fill in that end. This chain joins TRBV19 and TRBJ1-6; TRBD1 matches 10 bases. Trimming took 8 bases from V and 8 from J; bases not matched to a gene: 18. Looked up from germline, CDR1 is LNHDA and CDR2 is SQIVND (reference sequence). This CDR3 spans 18 amino acids. The CDR3 DNA, read in part, is TGTGCCAGTGGCCGGGACAGGGGCCTCCTTAGGCTGGATTCACCC. Translation gives CASGRDRGLLRLDSP. The complete CDR3 reads CASGRDRGLLRLDSPLHF.

This clone was detected a few times. The chain's CDR3 is CASSVTGDSEQYF. The CDR3 DNA, read in part, is TGTGCCAGCAGCGTGACAGGGGACAGCGAG. The gene calls are TRBV7-9 and TRBJ2-7; 8 nucleotides agree with TRBD1. The sequence runs out 3 residues before the end of the CDR3; the remainder is reconstructed from the germline J gene. The CDR3 is 13 residues long. Per germline, CDR1 SEHNR and CDR2 FQNEAQ (reference sequence). V shed 5 bases, J shed 6 bases, and the junction held 6 bases outside the gene matches.

Worth noting for this clone: The read halts 3 residues ahead of the CDR3 end, with the missing end drawn from the germline J gene. The chain carries TRBV30 and TRBJ2-5; 7 bases map to TRBD1. The germline CDR1 and CDR2 sequences are GTSNPN and SVGIG (reference sequence). The trim removed 8 bases at V and 5 bases at J, leaving 11 bases unmatched. CDR3 length equals 13 residues. CDR3 amino acids: CARTGENGETQYF. The DNA read from the CDR3 is TGTGCCCGTACAGGGGAGAACGGGGAGACC. Looking up the rest from reference TRBV30 and TRBJ2-5 gives the full variable domain: SQTIHQWPATLVQPVGSPLSLECTVEGTSNPNLYWYRQAAGRGLQLLFYSVGIGQISSEVPQNLSASRPQDRQFILSSKKLLLSDSGFYLCARTGENGETQYFGPGTRLLVL.

A word on this clone: The read is 3 residues too short to cover the CDR3 end, so that end is filled in from the germline J gene. The chain employs TRBV19 and TRBJ1-2; D ambiguous. The CDR3 contains 16 residues. V shed 6 bases and J shed 0 bases, with 17 bases lying between them. The germline V gene has CDR1 LNHDA and CDR2 SQIVND (reference sequence). This CDR3 is CASRPGGSGSNYGYTF. Incomplete CDR3 DNA: TGTGCCAGTAGACCCGGTGGGTCGGGTTCTAACTATGGC. The complete variable domain, with remaining parts taken from reference TRBV19 and TRBJ1-2, reads DGGITQSPKYLFRKEGQNVTLSCEQNLNHDAMYWYRQDPGQGLRLIYYSQIVNDFQKGDIAEGYSVSREKKESFPLTVTSAQKNPTAFYLCASRPGGSGSNYGYTFGSGTRLTVV.

In its sample, this clone was seen a few times. The read ends 3 residues shy of where the CDR3 ends; the end is completed using the germline J gene. This chain uses TRBV7-9 with TRBJ2-7; D might be TRBD2 (5 bases). The CDR3 runs 13 residues. Germline CDR1 and CDR2: SEHNR and FQNEAQ (reference sequence). The V end lost 6 bases, the J end lost 1 base, and 10 bases lay between the germline ends. The CDR3 DNA, read in part, is TGTGCCAGCAGACCCGGGGAATCCTACGAG. It specifies CASRPGESYE. The whole CDR3 sequence is CASRPGESYEQYF.

This clone has just a few counts. The read gets to within 3 residues of the CDR3 end, and the germline J gene fills in the rest. The V gene is TRBV6-2 or TRBV6-3, the J gene TRBJ1-2, with 7 bases matching TRBD1. Germline V gene sequence: CDR1 MNHEY, CDR2 SVGEGT. This CDR3 is 15 amino acids long. After removal of 5 bases from V and 0 bases from J, the junction contained 6 bases not matched to a gene. CDR3 region: CASSIWGTANYGYTF. Partial CDR3 DNA: TGTGCCAGCAGTATATGGGGGACAGCTAACTATGGC.

This clone was counted a few times. The read terminates 3 residues ahead of where the CDR3 ends, so the germline J gene completes it. This chain connects TRBV18 to TRBJ2-7; 13 positions match TRBD2. V was clipped by 6 bases and J by 3 bases; unmatched bases: 5. The germline V gene has CDR1 KGHSH and CDR2 LQKENI. The CDR3 covers 15 residues. The CDR3 sequence: CASSPGLAGVYEQYF. The sequenced part of the CDR3 DNA is TGTGCCAGCTCTCCAGGACTAGCGGGGGTCTACGAG. Together with reference TRBV18 and TRBJ2-7, the CDR3 gives the full variable domain: NAGVMQNPRHLVRRRGQEARLRCSPMKGHSHVYWYRQLPEEGLKFMVYLQKENIIDESGMPKERFSAEFPKEGPSILRIQQVVRGDSAAYFCASSPGLAGVYEQYFGPGTRLTVT.

This clone was seen more than once but under ten times. The DNA ends 3 residues before the CDR3 does, and the rest of the CDR3 is filled in from the germline J gene. The chain joins TRBV19 to TRBJ2-7; the D is unclear. The germline V and J ends were trimmed by 6 bases and 0 bases, with 15 bases remaining between them. The CDR3 spans 15 residues. CDR1 is LNHDA, CDR2 SQIVND, per germline (reference sequence). CDR3 bases read: TGTGCCAGTAGCATAAGCATCTACCGCTCCTACGAG. This codes for CASSISIYRSYE. The whole CDR3 region reads CASSISIYRSYEQYF.

CDR3 sequence: CASSFEFRDRVGDEQFF. The part of the CDR3 DNA that was read is TGTGCCAGCAGTTTCGAGTTCCGGGACAGGGTGGGAGATGAG. The genes are TRBV6-2 or TRBV6-3 and TRBJ2-1; 9 bases are a match to TRBD1. The CDR3 end falls 3 residues outside the read, so it is completed with the germline J gene. Germline loops: CDR1 MNHEY, CDR2 SVGEGT. V was pared by 4 bases and J by 8 bases, with 15 bases of the junction left unmatched. The CDR3 extends over 17 amino acids.

This clone was seen only a few times. The CDR3 is cut off 3 residues early in the read; its end comes from the germline J gene. The chain links TRBV11-3 to TRBJ2-3; D gene unclear. Germline CDR1 is SGHNT and CDR2 is YENEEA. The ends were cut back, 3 bases at V and 4 bases at J, with 14 bases in the middle. The CDR3 has 15 residues. The CDR3 sequence is CASSFGSAFSDTQYF. CDR3 bases read: TGTGCCAGCAGCTTCGGGTCAGCTTTCTCAGATACG.

As to this clone: The CDR3 end falls 3 residues outside the read, so it is completed with the germline J gene. The chain has TRBV5-5 and TRBJ1-1; 7 nucleotides match TRBD1. V was pared by 6 bases and J by 7 bases, with 9 bases of the junction left unmatched. There are 13 residues in the CDR3. CDR1 SGHKS and CDR2 YYEKEE come from the germline V gene (reference sequence). CDR3: CASNLGGTDEAFF. CDR3 DNA, as far as it was read: TGTGCCAGCAACCTAGGTGGGACAGATGAA.

Note on this clone: The read stops 3 residues short of the end of the CDR3; the missing end is completed from the germline J gene. J is TRBJ2-1 and V is TRBV7-3, with a tentative D call TRBD2 (6 bases). V gave up 4 bases and J gave up 5 bases, with 15 bases separating them. The germline gives CDR1 SGHTA, CDR2 FQGTGA. The CDR3 extends over 15 amino acids. The sequenced part of the CDR3 DNA is TGTGCCAGCAGCTCAAGGGTCGCGGGGAACAATGAG. Its translation is CASSSRVAGNNE. The full CDR3 protein is CASSSRVAGNNEQFF.

This clone has more than one count but fewer than ten. The CDR3 end falls 3 residues outside the read, so it is completed with the germline J gene. The chain carries TRBV19 and TRBJ1-5; possibly TRBD1 for D (5 bases). This CDR3 has 13 amino acids. Germline-derived CDR1 and CDR2 are LNHDA and SQIVND (reference sequence). V shed 3 bases and J shed 7 bases, with 10 bases lying between them. The covered CDR3 bases are TGTGCCAGTAGTATGGGGGGGTTCCAGCCC. This codes for CASSMGGFQP. The whole CDR3 sequence is CASSMGGFQPQHF. The whole variable domain, remainder taken from reference TRBV19 and TRBJ1-5, is DGGITQSPKYLFRKEGQNVTLSCEQNLNHDAMYWYRQDPGQGLRLIYYSQIVNDFQKGDIAEGYSVSREKKESFPLTVTSAQKNPTAFYLCASSMGGFQPQHFGDGTRLSIL.

Comment on this clone: The read stops 3 residues short of the end of the CDR3; the missing end is completed from the germline J gene. The chain uses TRBV30 and TRBJ1-1; D perhaps matches TRBD1 (6 bases). With 3 bases removed from V and 0 bases from J, the gap between germline ends came to 14 bases. The CDR3 sequence is 15 residues long. Germline V gives CDR1 GTSNPN, CDR2 SVGIG (reference sequence). Partial CDR3 DNA: TGTGCCTGGAGAGGGACACCGGCCATGAACACTGAA. Protein: CAWRGTPAMNTE. The complete CDR3 protein is CAWRGTPAMNTEAFF.

In its sample, this clone was seen a few times. The read terminates 3 residues before the CDR3 end, so the remaining end is supplied by the germline J gene. This chain connects TRBV20-1 to TRBJ1-2; 8 nucleotides line up with TRBD1. V gave up 0 bases and J gave up 3 bases; unmatched junction bases: 9. This CDR3 comprises 16 residues. Germline V gene data show CDR1 as DFQATT and CDR2 as SNEGSKA (reference sequence). Here the CDR3 reads CSARDSSRGHDYGYTF. The sequenced CDR3 bases are TGCAGTGCTAGAGATTCATCCAGGGGGCACGACTATGGC.

By frequency in the sample, this clone is medium-sized. The read ends 3 residues before the CDR3 terminus; that terminus is restored from the germline J gene. This chain connects TRBV18 to TRBJ1-6, with 8 positions matching TRBD1. The V gene's germline CDR1 is KGHSH and CDR2 LQKENI. This CDR3 has 16 amino acids. V was clipped by 2 bases and J by 8 bases; unmatched bases: 8. CDR3 protein: CASSPARDRHYSPLHF. The CDR3 DNA, read in part, is TGTGCCAGCTCACCAGCTCGGGACAGGCACTATTCACCC.

With regard to this clone: The DNA ends 3 residues before the CDR3 does, and the rest of the CDR3 is filled in from the germline J gene. The chain uses TRBV2 and TRBJ2-1, with TRBD1 identical over 10 bases. The V gene end was trimmed by 6 bases and the J gene end by 7 bases; junction bases not matched to a gene: 6. Germline CDR1 and CDR2: SNHLY and FYNNEI. The CDR3 contains 14 residues. The CDR3 region is CASSGDRGLNEQFF. The CDR3 bases that were read are TGTGCCAGCAGCGGCGACAGGGGGCTTAATGAG.

This clone has a handful of counts. Read sequence stops 3 residues before the CDR3 end, and the germline J gene provides the missing end. This chain links TRBV7-2 with TRBJ1-5; possibly TRBD1 for D (6 bases). Germline CDR1 reads SGHTA; CDR2 reads FQGNSA. Deletions cut 2 bases from V and 0 bases from J, with 8 bases between. CDR3 length: 15 amino acids. Incomplete CDR3 DNA: TGTGCCAGCAGCTTATACAGGGATAGCAATCAGCCC. Its translation: CASSLYRDSNQP. The whole CDR3 reads CASSLYRDSNQPQHF.

CDR3 DNA, as far as it was read: TGTGCCAGCTCACCCCCGAGGGGCCGCGCTACGGATGAG. Protein product: CASSPPRGRATDE. The entire CDR3 is CASSPPRGRATDEQFF. The chain joins TRBV18 to TRBJ2-1, with D possibly called TRBD1 or TRBD2 (5 bases each). The read halts 3 residues ahead of the CDR3 end, with the missing end drawn from the germline J gene. This CDR3 has 16 residues. V lost 3 bases and J lost 8, with 20 bases in between. Germline CDR1 is KGHSH and CDR2 is LQKENI.

Comments on this clone: The read is 3 residues too short to cover the CDR3 end, so that end is filled in from the germline J gene. This sequence joins TRBV2 and TRBJ2-7; TRBD1 matches at 9 bases. CDR3 length: 14 amino acids. Germline V gene data show CDR1 as SNHLY and CDR2 as FYNNEI. The ends lost 5 bases at V and 5 bases at J; junction bases unmatched: 7. The sequenced CDR3 bases are TGTGCCAGCAGTCGGTACAGGGGGCGGGACGAG. Translating it yields CASSRYRGRDE. The CDR3 in full is CASSRYRGRDEQYF. Using reference TRBV2 and TRBJ2-7 for the parts outside the CDR3, the full variable domain is EPEVTQTPSHQVTQMGQEVILRCVPISNHLYFYWYRQILGQKVEFLVSFYNNEISEKSEIFDDQFSVERPDGSNFTLKIRSTKLEDSAMYFCASSRYRGRDEQYFGPGTRLTVT.

On this clone: The read is 3 residues too short to cover the CDR3 end, so that end is filled in from the germline J gene. The rearrangement links TRBV19 to TRBJ2-1; tentative D call: TRBD2 (5 bases). CDR1 and CDR2 from the germline V gene are LNHDA and SQIVND (reference sequence). V dropped 4 bases and J dropped 0 bases, with 10 bases sitting between them. The CDR3 contains 15 residues. CDR3 bases read: TGTGCCAGTAGTAGGCAAGACTACTCCTACAATGAG. Translating gives CASSRQDYSYNE. The whole CDR3 sequence is CASSRQDYSYNEQFF.

By its share, this clone is medium-sized. The read falls 3 residues short of the CDR3 end, and the missing part is taken from the germline J gene. The rearrangement joins TRBV7-2 to TRBJ2-5, with 10 bases lining up with TRBD1. The CDR3 totals 14 residues. The germline V gene encodes CDR1 SGHTA and CDR2 FQGNSA. The trim removed 5 bases at V and 5 bases at J, leaving 5 bases unmatched. The CDR3: CASSRDRGGETQYF. CDR3 bases read: TGTGCCAGCAGCCGGGACAGGGGAGGGGAGACC.

Concerning this clone itself: The CDR3 end lies 3 residues beyond the end of the read and is filled in from the germline J gene. This rearrangement joins TRBV19 to TRBJ2-3; tentative D call: TRBD2 (7 bases). Trimming shortened V by 6 bases and J by 0 bases, and 13 bases separated the two germline ends. The CDR3 covers 15 residues. Germline assignment: CDR1 LNHDA and CDR2 SQIVND (reference sequence). The CDR3 bases that were read are TGTGCCAGTAGGGGCGGGGGCTGGAGCACAGATACG. It specifies CASRGGGWSTDT. The full CDR3 reads CASRGGGWSTDTQYF.

A remark on this clone: The read ends 3 residues shy of where the CDR3 ends; the end is completed using the germline J gene. This chain links TRBV29-1 with TRBJ2-7, with 10 bases lining up with TRBD1. Germline V lookup: CDR1 SQVTM, CDR2 ANQGSEA. With V trimmed by 0 bases and J by 4 bases, 6 bases remained unmatched. The CDR3 is made up of 15 amino acids. The sequenced CDR3 bases are TGCAGCGTTGAAGATTTGGGACAGGGGTCGTACGAG. This gives the protein CSVEDLGQGSYE. The full CDR3 is CSVEDLGQGSYEQYF.

Details on this clone: Read coverage stops 3 residues before the CDR3 terminus; the germline J gene supplies the remainder. The chain employs TRBV18 and TRBJ1-5, with D possibly TRBD1 on 6 matching bases. Germline V gene data show CDR1 as KGHSH and CDR2 as LQKENI. The CDR3 is made up of 13 amino acids. V was shortened by 10 bases and J by 0 bases, with 10 bases between the two germline ends. The CDR3 sequence: CATQGNSNQPQHF. The DNA read from the CDR3 is TGTGCCACGCAGGGGAATAGCAATCAGCCC.